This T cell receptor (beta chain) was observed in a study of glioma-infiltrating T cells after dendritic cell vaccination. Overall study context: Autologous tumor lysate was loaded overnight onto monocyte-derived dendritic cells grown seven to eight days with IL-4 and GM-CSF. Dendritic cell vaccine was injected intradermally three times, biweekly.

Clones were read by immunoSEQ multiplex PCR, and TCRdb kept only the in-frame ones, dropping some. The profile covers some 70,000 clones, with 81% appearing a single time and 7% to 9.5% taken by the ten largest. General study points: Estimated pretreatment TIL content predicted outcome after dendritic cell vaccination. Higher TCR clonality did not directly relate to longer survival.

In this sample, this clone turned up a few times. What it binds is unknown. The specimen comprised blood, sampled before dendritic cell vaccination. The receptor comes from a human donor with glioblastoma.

The CDR3 region is CASSQTGTGNTEAFF. The CDR3 DNA is TGCGCCAGCAGCCAAACCGGGACAGGGAACACTGAAGCTTTCTTT. The chain couples TRBV4-1 to TRBJ1-1, with 8 nucleotides matching TRBD1. The CDR3 sequence is 15 residues long. V was pared by 2 bases and J by 1 base, with 3 bases of the junction left unmatched. In germline, CDR1 is MGHRA, CDR2 YSYEKL.